This TCR beta chain derives from a study of graft-versus-host responses after intestinal transplantation. Whole-study context: Anti-thymocyte globulin served as induction for all recipients, who then took tacrolimus and steroids for about three years.

Worth noting for this clone: Its antigen is not identified.

The table came from immunoSEQ multiplex PCR; TCRdb's copy has only in-frame clones and leaves some out. The sample has about 39,000 clones, over 90% seen once; the top ten hold approximately 20%. Findings and caveats of the study: Allografts carried high graft-versus-host to host-versus-graft clonal ratios in patients having graft-donor T cell macrochimerism. There were GvH clones found in recipient marrow, and some of them appeared first in ileum or blood.

Germline CDR1 reads MGHDK; CDR2 reads SYGVNS. The CDR3 is 16 residues long. V dropped 5 bases and J dropped 8; count of bases not matched to a gene: 12. This TCR was sampled from a human donor who was the organ donor for an intestinal transplant. The chain uses TRBV25-1 and TRBJ2-1; 10 nucleotides match TRBD1. The sequencing here drew on unstimulated CD8+ T cells sorted from spleen or lymph node cells, taken before transplant. The CDR3 reads CASSTQTGGIIDEQFF. The CDR3 coding sequence is TGTGCCAGCAGTACCCAGACAGGGGGCATAATCGATGAGCAGTTCTTC.